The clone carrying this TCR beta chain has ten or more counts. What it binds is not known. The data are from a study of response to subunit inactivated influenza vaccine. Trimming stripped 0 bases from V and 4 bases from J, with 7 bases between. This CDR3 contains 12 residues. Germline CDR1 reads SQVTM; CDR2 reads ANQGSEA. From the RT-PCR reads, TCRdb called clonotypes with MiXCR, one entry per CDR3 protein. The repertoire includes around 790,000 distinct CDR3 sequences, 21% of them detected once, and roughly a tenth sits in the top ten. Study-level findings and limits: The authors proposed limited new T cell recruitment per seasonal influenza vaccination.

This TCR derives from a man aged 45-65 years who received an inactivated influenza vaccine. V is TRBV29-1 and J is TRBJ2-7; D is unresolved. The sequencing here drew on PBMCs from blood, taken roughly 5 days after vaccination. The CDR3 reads CSVEDRDYEQYF. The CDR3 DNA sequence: TGCAGCGTTGAAGATCGAGATTACGAGCAGTACTTC.